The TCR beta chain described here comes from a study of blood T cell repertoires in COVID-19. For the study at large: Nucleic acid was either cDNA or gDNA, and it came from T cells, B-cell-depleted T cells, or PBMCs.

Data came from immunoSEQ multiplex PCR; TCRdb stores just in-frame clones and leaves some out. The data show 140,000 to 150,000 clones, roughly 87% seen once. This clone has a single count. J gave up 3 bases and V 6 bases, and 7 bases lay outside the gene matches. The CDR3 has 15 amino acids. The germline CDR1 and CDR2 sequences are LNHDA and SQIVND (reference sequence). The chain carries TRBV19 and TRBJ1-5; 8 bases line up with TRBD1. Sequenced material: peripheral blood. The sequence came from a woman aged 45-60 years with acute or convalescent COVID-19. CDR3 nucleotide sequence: TGTGCCAGTAGCAGCAGGGGGCAAGTCAATCAGCCCCAGCATTTT. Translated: CASSSRGQVNQPQHF.